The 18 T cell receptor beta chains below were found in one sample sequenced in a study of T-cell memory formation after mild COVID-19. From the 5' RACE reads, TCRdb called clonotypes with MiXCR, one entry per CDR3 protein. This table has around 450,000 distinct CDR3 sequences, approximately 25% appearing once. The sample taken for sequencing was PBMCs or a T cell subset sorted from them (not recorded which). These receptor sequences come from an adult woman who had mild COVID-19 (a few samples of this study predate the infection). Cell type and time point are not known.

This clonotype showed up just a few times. The CDR3 protein is CAISGDTANYGYTF. In DNA form, the CDR3 reads TGTGCCATCAGTGGAGATACGGCTAACTATGGCTACACCTTC. The chain links TRBV10-3 to TRBJ1-2; D is unclear. This CDR3 region has 14 residues. CDR1 and CDR2 from the germline V gene are ENHRY and SYGVKD. V dropped 4 bases and J dropped 0 bases, with 9 bases sitting between them.

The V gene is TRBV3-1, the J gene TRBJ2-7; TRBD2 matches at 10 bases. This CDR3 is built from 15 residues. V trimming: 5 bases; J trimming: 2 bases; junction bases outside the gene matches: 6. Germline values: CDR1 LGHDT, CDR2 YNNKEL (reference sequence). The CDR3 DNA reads TGTGCCAGCAGCGGAAGAGCGGGGGGGCCCTACGAGCAGTACTTC. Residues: CASSGRAGGPYEQYF.

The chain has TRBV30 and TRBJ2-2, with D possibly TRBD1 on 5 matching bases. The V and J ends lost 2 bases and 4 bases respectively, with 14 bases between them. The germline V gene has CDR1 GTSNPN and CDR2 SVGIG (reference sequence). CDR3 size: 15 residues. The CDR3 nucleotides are TGTGCCTGGAGTTTGCTGGGAAGGGGCACCGGGGAGCTGTTTTTT. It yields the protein CAWSLLGRGTGELFF.

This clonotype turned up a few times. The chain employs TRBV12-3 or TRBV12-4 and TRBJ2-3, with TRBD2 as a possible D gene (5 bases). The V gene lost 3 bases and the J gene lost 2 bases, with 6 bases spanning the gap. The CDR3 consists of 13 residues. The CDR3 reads CASSFGVTDTQYF. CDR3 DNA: TGTGCCAGCAGTTTCGGGGTCACAGATACGCAGTATTTT.

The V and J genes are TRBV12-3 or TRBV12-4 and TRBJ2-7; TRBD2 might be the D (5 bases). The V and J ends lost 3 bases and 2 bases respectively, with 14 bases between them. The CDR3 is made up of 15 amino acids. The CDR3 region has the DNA TGTGCCAGCAGTTTTTTCGGACGGGAAACCTACGAGCAGTACTTC. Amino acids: CASSFFGRETYEQYF.

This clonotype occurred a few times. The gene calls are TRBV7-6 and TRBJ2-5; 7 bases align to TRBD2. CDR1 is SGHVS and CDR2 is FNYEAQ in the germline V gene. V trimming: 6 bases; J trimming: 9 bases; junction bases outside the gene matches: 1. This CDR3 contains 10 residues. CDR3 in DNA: TGTGCCAGCAGTGGGGGGGCCCAGTACTTC. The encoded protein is CASSGGAQYF.

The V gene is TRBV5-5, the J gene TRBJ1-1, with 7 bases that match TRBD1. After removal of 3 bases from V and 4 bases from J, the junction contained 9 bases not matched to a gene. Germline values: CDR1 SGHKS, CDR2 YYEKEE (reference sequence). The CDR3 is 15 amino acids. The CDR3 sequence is CASSSMTGRITEAFF. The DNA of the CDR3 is TGTGCCAGCAGCTCGATGACAGGGAGGATCACTGAAGCTTTCTTT.

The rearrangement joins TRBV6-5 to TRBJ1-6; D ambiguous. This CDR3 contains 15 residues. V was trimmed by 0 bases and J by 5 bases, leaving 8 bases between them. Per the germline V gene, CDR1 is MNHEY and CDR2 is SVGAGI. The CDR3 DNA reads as TGTGCCAGCAGTTACTCGGGTCCCCATAATTCACCCCTCCACTTT. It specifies CASSYSGPHNSPLHF.

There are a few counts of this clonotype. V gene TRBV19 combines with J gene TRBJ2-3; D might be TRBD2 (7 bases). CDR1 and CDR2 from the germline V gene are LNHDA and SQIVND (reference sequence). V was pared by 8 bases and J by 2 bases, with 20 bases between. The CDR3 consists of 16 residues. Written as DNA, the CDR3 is TGTGCCAGTGGAATCGGGGCGGGGGCAACCACAGATACGCAGTATTTT. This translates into CASGIGAGATTDTQYF. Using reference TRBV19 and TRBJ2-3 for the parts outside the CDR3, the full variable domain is DGGITQSPKYLFRKEGQNVTLSCEQNLNHDAMYWYRQDPGQGLRLIYYSQIVNDFQKGDIAEGYSVSREKKESFPLTVTSAQKNPTAFYLCASGIGAGATTDTQYFGPGTRLTVL.

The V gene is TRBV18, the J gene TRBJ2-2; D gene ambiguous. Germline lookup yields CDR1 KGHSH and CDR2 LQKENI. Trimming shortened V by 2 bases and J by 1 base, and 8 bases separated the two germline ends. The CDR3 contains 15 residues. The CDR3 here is CASSPLSRNTGELFF. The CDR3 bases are TGTGCCAGCTCACCATTGTCCAGGAACACCGGGGAGCTGTTTTTT. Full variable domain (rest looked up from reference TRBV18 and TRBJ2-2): NAGVMQNPRHLVRRRGQEARLRCSPMKGHSHVYWYRQLPEEGLKFMVYLQKENIIDESGMPKERFSAEFPKEGPSILRIQQVVRGDSAAYFCASSPLSRNTGELFFGEGSRLTVL.

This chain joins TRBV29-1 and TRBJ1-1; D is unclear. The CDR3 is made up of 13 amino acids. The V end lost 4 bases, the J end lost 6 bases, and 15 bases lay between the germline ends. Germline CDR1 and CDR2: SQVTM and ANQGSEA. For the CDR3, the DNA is TGCAGCGTTGGTTCGACCGCCGACTCTGAAGCTTTCTTT. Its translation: CSVGSTADSEAFF. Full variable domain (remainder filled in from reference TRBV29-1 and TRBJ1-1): SAVISQKPSRDICQRGTSLTIQCQVDSQVTMMFWYRQQPGQSLTLIATANQGSEATYESGFVIDKFPISRPNLTFSTLTVSNMSPEDSSIYLCSVGSTADSEAFFGQGTRLTVV.

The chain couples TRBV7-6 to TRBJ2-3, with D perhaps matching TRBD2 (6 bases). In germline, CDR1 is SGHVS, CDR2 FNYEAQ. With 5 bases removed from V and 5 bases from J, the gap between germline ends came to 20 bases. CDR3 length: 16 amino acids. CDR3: CASSKAGLRSGDTQYF. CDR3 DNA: TGTGCCAGCAGCAAGGCGGGACTTCGATCGGGAGATACGCAGTATTTT.

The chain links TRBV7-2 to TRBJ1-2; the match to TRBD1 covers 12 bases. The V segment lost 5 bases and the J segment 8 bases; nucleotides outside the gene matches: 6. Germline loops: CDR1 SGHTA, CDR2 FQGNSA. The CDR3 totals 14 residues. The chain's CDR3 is CASSARDRGRGYTF. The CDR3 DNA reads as TGTGCCAGCAGCGCCCGGGACAGGGGGCGAGGCTACACCTTC. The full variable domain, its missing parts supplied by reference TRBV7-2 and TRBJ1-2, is GAGVSQSPSNKVTEKGKDVELRCDPISGHTALYWYRQSLGQGLEFLIYFQGNSAPDKSGLPSDRFSAERTGGSVSTLTIQRTQQEDSAVYLCASSARDRGRGYTFGSGTRLTVV.

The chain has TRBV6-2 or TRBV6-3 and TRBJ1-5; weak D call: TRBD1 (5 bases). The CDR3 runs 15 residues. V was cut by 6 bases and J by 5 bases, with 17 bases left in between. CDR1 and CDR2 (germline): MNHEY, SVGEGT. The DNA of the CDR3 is TGTGCCAGCAGCCCCCGATCGGGGCCATATCAGCCCCAGCATTTT. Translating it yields CASSPRSGPYQPQHF.

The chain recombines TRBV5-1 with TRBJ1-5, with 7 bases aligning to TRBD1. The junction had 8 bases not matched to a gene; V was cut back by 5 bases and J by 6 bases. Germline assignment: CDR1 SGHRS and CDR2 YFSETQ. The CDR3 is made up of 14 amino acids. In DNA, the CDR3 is TGCGCCAGCAGTTCCGGGACAGAAGGTCAGCCCCAGCATTTT. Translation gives CASSSGTEGQPQHF.

CDR3 in DNA: TGTGCCAGCAGTTTACAAACTGGCCACTCTGGAAACACCATATATTTT. Translating gives CASSLQTGHSGNTIYF. This chain connects TRBV12-3 or TRBV12-4 to TRBJ1-3; D is undetermined. The CDR3 is 16 residues long. Trimming removed 2 bases at V and 0 bases at J, with 11 bases between.

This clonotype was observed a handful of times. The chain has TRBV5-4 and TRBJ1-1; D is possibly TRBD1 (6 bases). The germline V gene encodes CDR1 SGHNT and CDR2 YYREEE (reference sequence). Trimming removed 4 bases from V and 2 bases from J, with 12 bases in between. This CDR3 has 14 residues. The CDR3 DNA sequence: TGTGCCAGCAGCGCGGACAGCAAAAACACTGAAGCTTTCTTT. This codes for CASSADSKNTEAFF.

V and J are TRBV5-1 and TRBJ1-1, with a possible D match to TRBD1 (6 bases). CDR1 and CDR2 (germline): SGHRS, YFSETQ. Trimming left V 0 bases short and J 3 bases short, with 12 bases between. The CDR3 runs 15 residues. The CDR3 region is CASSLARGAYTEAFF. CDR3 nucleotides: TGCGCCAGCAGCTTGGCCCGGGGGGCTTACACTGAAGCTTTCTTT.